The source of this T cell receptor (beta chain) is a study of OX40 agonist ivuxolimab in advanced cancers. Only one count was recorded for this clone. Its antigen is not known. Its ends do not fully match the called genes, so a read error is possible. Here immunoSEQ multiplex PCR was the method, and the copy in TCRdb shows in-frame clones only, minus some. The sample contains tens of thousands of clones, roughly 86% of which appear only once. Study observations and caveats: No determination was made of the antigen specificity of the expanded peripheral T cells. Normalized expansion of T-cell clones was also low for some nonresponders.

Autoimmune disease history or systemic immunosuppression led to patient exclusion. This specimen consisted of CD4+ or CD8+ T cells sorted from blood, obtained in a trial of the OX40 agonist ivuxolimab. The clonotype comes from an adult with an advanced solid tumor such as melanoma, head and neck, liver or kidney cancer.

This CDR3 is CASSTRDTEAFF. In DNA, the CDR3 is TGTGCCAGCAGCACCCGGGACACGGAAGCTTTCTTT. The V gene is TRBV7-9, the J gene TRBJ1-1; D is possibly TRBD1 (6 bases). The V gene's germline CDR1 is SEHNR and CDR2 FQNEAQ (reference sequence). The CDR3 covers 12 residues.